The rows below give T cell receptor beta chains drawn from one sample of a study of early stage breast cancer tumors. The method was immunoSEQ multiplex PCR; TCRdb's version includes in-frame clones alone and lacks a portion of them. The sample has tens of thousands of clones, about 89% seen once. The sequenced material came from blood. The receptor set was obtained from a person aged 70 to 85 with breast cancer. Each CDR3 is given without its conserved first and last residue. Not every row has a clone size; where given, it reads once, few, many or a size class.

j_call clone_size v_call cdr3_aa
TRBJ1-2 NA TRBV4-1 ASSQVGGFYGYT
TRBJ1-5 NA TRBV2 ASRGTGVLNQPQH
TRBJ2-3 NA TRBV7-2 ASSTGLFTDTQY
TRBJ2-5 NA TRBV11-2 ASSPSGGGSQY
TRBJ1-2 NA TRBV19 ASSRTGFYGYT
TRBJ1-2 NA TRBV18 ASSPGQGRDYGYT
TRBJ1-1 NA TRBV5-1 ASSQGVGATEAF
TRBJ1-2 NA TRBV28 ASSLNLGQGAYGYT
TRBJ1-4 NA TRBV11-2 ASSLAGGDEKLF
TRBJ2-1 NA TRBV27 ASSFNSYNEQF
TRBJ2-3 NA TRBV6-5 ASRAPGGDTQY
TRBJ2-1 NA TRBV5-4 ASSLAPGLVSYEQF
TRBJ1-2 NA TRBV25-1 ASSSPLAGGYGYT
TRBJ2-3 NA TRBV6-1 ASSATGLAGGTQY
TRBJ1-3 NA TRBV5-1 ASSLDSSGNTIY
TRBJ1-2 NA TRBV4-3 ASSYSGTGTGYT
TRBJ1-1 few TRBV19 ASSTGAMNTEAF
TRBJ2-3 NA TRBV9 ASSVDRYTDTQY
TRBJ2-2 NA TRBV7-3 ASSPDYSNTGELF
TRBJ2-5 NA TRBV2 ASRSGLDAETQY
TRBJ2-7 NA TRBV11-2 ASSLEAAWLAGGSSYEQY
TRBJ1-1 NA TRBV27 ASSFLRDTEAF
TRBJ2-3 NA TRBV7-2 ASSLDYADTQY
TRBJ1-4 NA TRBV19 ASSPGDHEKLF
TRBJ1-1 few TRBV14 ASSPQPGQGATEAF
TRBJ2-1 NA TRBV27 ASSATFFVAGVSYNEQF
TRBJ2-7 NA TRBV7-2 ASSLMLQGAYEQY
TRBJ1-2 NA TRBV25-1 ASSDRDRPSGYT
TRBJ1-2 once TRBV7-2 ASSRQGSNYGYT
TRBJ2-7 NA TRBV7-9 ASSTEGAGGYEQY
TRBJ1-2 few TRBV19 ASSMDILNYGYT
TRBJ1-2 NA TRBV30 ASKPAGTNYGYT
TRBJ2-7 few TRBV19 ASSRKGVEAYEQY
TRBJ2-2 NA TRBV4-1 ASSQDRGMTAGELF
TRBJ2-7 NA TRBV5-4 ASSSQGVRYEQY